The 17 T cell receptor beta chains below were found in one sample sequenced in a study of glioma-infiltrating T cells after dendritic cell vaccination. Regarding time point: after dendritic cell vaccination, including at tumor progression/relapse. The protocol was immunoSEQ multiplex PCR, while the TCRdb copy is restricted to in-frame clones and leaves out a portion. The sample gives 99,000 or so clones, 65% to 85% of which show up once; 5% to 7% is in the top ten. The input for sequencing was blood, taken after dendritic cell vaccination. These TCRs come from a human donor with glioblastoma.

As DNA, the CDR3 is TGTGCCAGCAGCACTTGGGACTCGACAGATACGCAGTATTTT. Residues: CASSTWDSTDTQYF. The J gene is TRBJ2-3, the V gene TRBV9, with a possible D match to TRBD2 (6 bases). V was cut by 4 bases and J by 3 bases, with 12 bases left in between. Germline CDR1 SGDLS, CDR2 YYNGEE. This CDR3 is built from 14 residues. Combining the CDR3 with reference TRBV9 and TRBJ2-3 gives the whole variable domain DSGVTQTPKHLITATGQRVTLRCSPRSGDLSVYWYQQSLDQGLQFLIQYYNGEERAKGNILERFSAQQFPDLHSELNLSSLELGDSALYFCASSTWDSTDTQYFGPGTRLTVL.

V and J are TRBV2 and TRBJ2-1, with 11 bases fitting TRBD1. The CDR3 has 16 amino acids. Germline-derived CDR1 and CDR2 are SNHLY and FYNNEI. Trimming at V came to 6 bases and at J to 1 base, leaving 5 bases not matched to a gene. CDR3 amino acids: CASRDRGLASYNEQFF. The CDR3 region has the DNA TGTGCCAGCAGGGACAGGGGGCTAGCATCCTACAATGAGCAGTTCTTC.

This chain joins TRBV6-6 and TRBJ1-2; 9 bases map to TRBD1. Trimming at V came to 7 bases and at J to 4 bases, leaving 7 bases not matched to a gene. Germline CDR1 is MNHNY and CDR2 is SVGAGI (reference sequence). The CDR3 sequence is 14 residues long. This CDR3 reads CASILQGASYGYTF. In DNA form, the CDR3 reads TGTGCCAGCATCCTACAGGGGGCCAGCTATGGCTACACCTTC.

The genes are TRBV2 and TRBJ1-6; 7 nucleotides match TRBD1. The CDR3 spans 13 residues. CDR1 and CDR2 (germline): SNHLY, FYNNEI. Trimming removed 10 bases from V and 10 bases from J; junction bases left unmatched: 10. CDR3 sequence: CATHRGVGSPLHF. In DNA, the CDR3 is TGTGCCACCCACAGGGGAGTAGGATCACCCCTCCACTTT.

The rearrangement uses TRBV5-1 and TRBJ1-5, with TRBD1 matching 8 bases. The CDR3 runs to 16 residues. The V segment lost 1 base and the J segment 4 bases; nucleotides outside the gene matches: 7. Germline V CDR1 and CDR2: SGHRS, YFSETQ. CDR3 sequence (DNA): TGCGCCAGCAGCTTGCGTTACAGGGGGAAGAATCAGCCCCAGCATTTT. Protein: CASSLRYRGKNQPQHF.

The chain uses TRBV29-1 and TRBJ2-3, with 8 bases identical to TRBD1. The CDR3 is 15 amino acids. V was pared by 5 bases and J by 3 bases, with 10 bases of the junction left unmatched. Germline lookup yields CDR1 SQVTM and CDR2 ANQGSEA. As DNA, the CDR3 is TGCAGCGTTTTGGGTTTCGACAGGGGAACAGATACGCAGTATTTT. Its translation: CSVLGFDRGTDTQYF.

This chain links TRBV27 with TRBJ1-2; the D is unclear. V was cut by 0 bases and J by 2 bases, with 7 bases left in between. This CDR3 has 14 residues. CDR1 is MNHEY and CDR2 is SMNVEV in the germline V gene (reference sequence). This CDR3 is CASSLSRANYGYTF. For the CDR3, the DNA is TGTGCCAGCAGTTTATCGAGGGCCAACTATGGCTACACCTTC.

The chain is built from TRBV10-3 and TRBJ2-3, with 9 bases lining up with TRBD2. The CDR3 has 16 amino acids. Germline lookup yields CDR1 ENHRY and CDR2 SYGVKD. V was pared by 3 bases and J by 3 bases, with 7 bases of the junction left unmatched. This chain's CDR3 is CAISELSTSGTDTQYF. Written as DNA, the CDR3 is TGTGCCATCAGTGAACTTTCGACTAGCGGTACAGATACGCAGTATTTT.

CDR3 residues: CASSLDRVGGYTF. The CDR3 region has the DNA TGCGCCAGCAGCTTGGACAGGGTAGGAGGCTACACCTTC. The V call is TRBV5-1, the J call TRBJ1-2; perhaps TRBD1 as D (6 bases). Germline lookup yields CDR1 SGHRS and CDR2 YFSETQ. V was clipped by 0 bases and J by 8 bases, with 11 bases between them. This CDR3 has 13 residues.

This clone was counted a single time. The chain carries TRBV5-1 and TRBJ2-5, with 7 bases that match TRBD2. The length of the CDR3 is 14 residues. V trimming: 4 bases; J trimming: 11 bases; junction bases outside the gene matches: 14. In germline, CDR1 is SGHRS, CDR2 YFSETQ. CDR3 sequence (DNA): TGCGCCAGCAGCCTCCGGGACGGGGCGCGGGAGCAGTACTTC. Translating gives CASSLRDGAREQYF.

This clone showed up just a few times. The chain combines TRBV6-4 with TRBJ1-4, with TRBD1 identical over 12 bases. CDR1 is MRHNA and CDR2 is SNTAGT in the germline V gene. V dropped 2 bases and J dropped 12; count of bases not matched to a gene: 7. CDR3 length equals 15 residues. As DNA, the CDR3 is TGTGCCAGCAGTGACAGGGGGACAGGGGGCTTGGAACTGTTTTTT. Translation: CASSDRGTGGLELFF.

The chain recombines TRBV5-8 with TRBJ1-2; a weak D match, TRBD1 (6 bases). The CDR3 is 15 residues long. V gave up 2 bases and J gave up 4 bases, with 15 bases separating them. Germline lookup yields CDR1 SGHTS and CDR2 YDEGEE. The DNA of the CDR3 is TGTGCCAGCAGCTTAACAGGGTTTTACGGCTATGGCTACACCTTC. Translated: CASSLTGFYGYGYTF.

This clone was seen a few times. V and J are TRBV5-4 and TRBJ1-6; D is unresolved. The CDR3 runs to 14 residues. Germline CDR1 SGHNT, CDR2 YYREEE (reference sequence). Trimming shortened V by 0 bases and J by 7 bases, and 8 bases separated the two germline ends. The CDR3: CASSLDQLNSPLHF. The DNA of the CDR3 is TGTGCCAGCAGCTTGGATCAGTTAAATTCACCCCTCCACTTT.

The chain employs TRBV2 and TRBJ2-1, with D perhaps matching TRBD2 (5 bases). Trimming shortened V by 5 bases and J by 0 bases, and 14 bases separated the two germline ends. The CDR3 consists of 16 residues. Germline V gene lookup returns CDR1 SNHLY and CDR2 FYNNEI. In DNA, the CDR3 is TGTGCCAGCAGTCCATTGGGGAGAAGCTCCTACAATGAGCAGTTCTTC. As protein: CASSPLGRSSYNEQFF.

The chain couples TRBV28 to TRBJ2-2; no clear D gene. Trimming left V 6 bases short and J 5 bases short, with 7 bases between. Germline CDR1 MDHEN, CDR2 SYDVKM. The CDR3 runs to 12 residues. DNA for the CDR3: TGTGCCAGCAGCCCGAGGACCGGGGAGCTGTTTTTT. This gives the protein CASSPRTGELFF.

This chain joins TRBV5-1 and TRBJ2-3, with 9 bases aligning to TRBD1. The CDR3 has 14 residues. J lost 3 bases, V lost 2 bases, and 1 base had no gene match. The germline V gene encodes CDR1 SGHRS and CDR2 YFSETQ. This CDR3 is CASSFGQGTDTQYF. CDR3 DNA sequence: TGCGCCAGCAGCTTTGGACAGGGGACAGATACGCAGTATTTT.

The genes are TRBV28 and TRBJ2-2; D unresolved. CDR1 MDHEN and CDR2 SYDVKM come from the germline V gene. V dropped 2 bases and J dropped 1 base, with 8 bases sitting between them. CDR3 size: 15 residues. The CDR3 DNA reads as TGTGCCAGCAGTTTACCCTACAGGAACACCGGGGAGCTGTTTTTT. This codes for CASSLPYRNTGELFF.